These 18 T cell receptor beta chains originate from one sample sequenced in a study of identical twins. TCRdb reprocessed the 5' RACE reads with MiXCR, giving one entry per CDR3 protein. Of some 240,000 distinct CDR3 sequences listed, more than 9% are singletons. Input material: memory T cells sorted from blood. The receptors come from a man aged 45 to 65 in good health.

This clonotype occurred a few times. The V and J genes are TRBV20-1 and TRBJ2-7; 9 bases line up with TRBD2. J lost 5 bases, V lost 1 base, and 6 bases had no gene match. The germline CDR1 and CDR2 sequences are DFQATT and SNEGSKA (reference sequence). The CDR3 totals 14 residues. The CDR3 here is CSARGGTSLNEQYF. CDR3 DNA: TGCAGTGCTAGAGGCGGGACTAGCCTCAACGAGCAGTACTTC.

This clonotype was observed a few times. The V and J genes are TRBV10-3 and TRBJ1-3; D gene ambiguous. The CDR3 contains 13 residues. Per the germline V gene, CDR1 is ENHRY and CDR2 is SYGVKD. Between the trimmed V and J ends, which lost 10 bases and 2 bases, there was a span of 12 bases. The CDR3 region is CATTRQAGNTIYF. The CDR3 nucleotides are TGTGCCACCACCAGACAAGCTGGAAACACCATATATTTT.

This clonotype was seen ten or more times. The chain couples TRBV6-6 to TRBJ1-2, with a weak D call TRBD1 (5 bases). Germline assignment: CDR1 MNHNY and CDR2 SVGAGI (reference sequence). The CDR3 is 12 residues long. With 2 bases removed from V and 9 bases from J, the gap between germline ends came to 10 bases. The CDR3 reads CASSYPGGSYTF. CDR3 DNA sequence: TGTGCCAGCAGTTACCCCGGGGGTAGCTACACCTTC.

This clonotype was observed a few times. The J gene is TRBJ2-1, the V gene TRBV12-3 or TRBV12-4; 11 nucleotides align to TRBD1. The J segment lost 9 bases and the V segment lost 5 bases, leaving 6 bases of the junction unmatched. CDR3 length: 14 residues. The CDR3 region is CASSLDRGRSEQFF. For the CDR3, the DNA is TGTGCCAGCAGTCTGGACAGGGGGCGGTCTGAGCAGTTCTTC.

The chain has TRBV7-2 and TRBJ2-7, with TRBD2 identical over 11 bases. The germline gives CDR1 SGHTA, CDR2 FQGNSA. V shed 5 bases, J shed 0 bases, and the junction held 9 bases outside the gene matches. The CDR3 extends over 17 amino acids. The CDR3 region is CASSQGTSGTNSYEQYF. CDR3 bases: TGTGCCAGCAGCCAGGGGACTAGCGGAACCAACTCCTACGAGCAGTACTTC. The whole variable domain, filled in from reference TRBV7-2 and TRBJ2-7, reads GAGVSQSPSNKVTEKGKDVELRCDPISGHTALYWYRQSLGQGLEFLIYFQGNSAPDKSGLPSDRFSAERTGGSVSTLTIQRTQQEDSAVYLCASSQGTSGTNSYEQYFGPGTRLTVT.

The chain has TRBV9 and TRBJ2-2; the D gene is possibly TRBD2 (5 bases). V lost 0 bases, J lost 5 bases, and 8 bases lay in between. The V gene's germline CDR1 is SGDLS and CDR2 YYNGEE. This CDR3 region has 14 residues. The CDR3 sequence: CASSVASGTGELFF. Written as DNA, the CDR3 is TGTGCCAGCAGCGTAGCTTCGGGGACCGGGGAGCTGTTTTTT.

This clonotype came up many times. The chain recombines TRBV29-1 with TRBJ2-5; D perhaps matches TRBD1 (6 bases). V lost 3 bases to trimming and J lost 2 bases, with 10 bases between them. Germline CDR1 reads SQVTM; CDR2 reads ANQGSEA. The CDR3 loop spans 13 amino acids. The CDR3 spells CSVDGRGQETQYF. The CDR3 DNA sequence: TGCAGCGTTGATGGCAGGGGACAAGAGACCCAGTACTTC.

The CDR3 nucleotides read TGCGCCAGCAGCTTGGCTAGCGGGGGGGCCGACGAGCAGTTCTTC. This translates into CASSLASGGADEQFF. The chain couples TRBV5-1 to TRBJ2-1; TRBD2 agrees at 12 bases. This CDR3 contains 15 residues. Looked up from germline, CDR1 is SGHRS and CDR2 is YFSETQ. V was clipped by 0 bases and J by 10 bases; unmatched bases: 5.

This clonotype was seen more than once but under ten times. The genes are TRBV19 and TRBJ1-5; D gene ambiguous. The CDR3 has 13 residues. V was pared by 3 bases and J by 4 bases, with 7 bases between. CDR1 and CDR2 from the germline V gene are LNHDA and SQIVND (reference sequence). The DNA of the CDR3 is TGTGCCAGTAGTATGGTGGTGAATCAGCCCCAGCATTTT. Its protein product is CASSMVVNQPQHF.

This clonotype was picked up a small number of times. The J gene is TRBJ2-7, the V gene TRBV12-3 or TRBV12-4, with D maybe TRBD1 (6 bases). V was clipped by 5 bases and J by 3 bases, with 17 bases between them. The CDR3 sequence is 15 residues long. The CDR3 DNA reads as TGTGCCAGCAGTCCTCCACAGGGATCGGGCTACGAGCAGTACTTC. Its protein is CASSPPQGSGYEQYF.

This clonotype came up many times. The chain joins TRBV19 to TRBJ2-5; D is uncertain. Germline V CDR1 and CDR2: LNHDA, SQIVND (reference sequence). Trimming stripped 2 bases from V and 5 bases from J, with 9 bases between. The CDR3 runs to 13 residues. The DNA of the CDR3 is TGTGCCAGTAGTATATACCCTGGGGAGACCCAGTACTTC. Amino acids: CASSIYPGETQYF. Full variable domain (missing parts from reference TRBV19 and TRBJ2-5): DGGITQSPKYLFRKEGQNVTLSCEQNLNHDAMYWYRQDPGQGLRLIYYSQIVNDFQKGDIAEGYSVSREKKESFPLTVTSAQKNPTAFYLCASSIYPGETQYFGPGTRLLVL.

The table lists this clonotype with many counts. The chain uses TRBV5-1 and TRBJ2-1; D is undetermined. V was trimmed by 1 base and J by 2 bases, leaving 7 bases between them. Germline-derived CDR1 and CDR2 are SGHRS and YFSETQ. The CDR3 extends over 14 amino acids. CDR3: CASSLSAAYNEQFF. CDR3 DNA sequence: TGCGCCAGCAGCTTGAGCGCAGCCTACAATGAGCAGTTCTTC.

This clonotype has a count of ten or more. V gene TRBV4-2 combines with J gene TRBJ2-7; tentative D call: TRBD2 (6 bases). With 0 bases removed from V and 4 bases from J, the gap between germline ends came to 10 bases. Germline V gene lookup returns CDR1 LGHNA and CDR2 YNFKEQ. This CDR3 comprises 14 residues. DNA for the CDR3: TGTGCCAGCAGCCAAGATCTGGGACTTTACGAGCAGTACTTC. This codes for CASSQDLGLYEQYF.

V and J are TRBV9 and TRBJ2-2, with 8 bases lining up with TRBD1. Germline assignment: CDR1 SGDLS and CDR2 YYNGEE. Trimming at V came to 2 bases and at J to 0 bases, leaving 6 bases not matched to a gene. CDR3 length equals 17 residues. For the CDR3, the DNA is TGTGCCAGCAGCGTGGACAGGGACAGGCCGAACACCGGGGAGCTGTTTTTT. Its protein is CASSVDRDRPNTGELFF.

Note on this clonotype: With a much larger clone just one base away, this may be a read error. This sequence joins TRBV11-2 and TRBJ2-3, with 7 bases aligning to TRBD2. The junction had 3 bases not matched to a gene; V was cut back by 5 bases and J by 7 bases. Per germline, CDR1 SGHAT and CDR2 FQNNGV. The CDR3 totals 12 residues. The CDR3: CASSTSVYTQYF. CDR3 coding DNA: TGTGCCAGCAGCACTAGCGTATATACGCAGTATTTT.

The rearrangement uses TRBV12-3 or TRBV12-4 and TRBJ1-5; unclear D gene. The germline V and J ends were trimmed by 5 bases and 4 bases, with 15 bases remaining between them. The CDR3 has 15 amino acids. The CDR3 spells CASSREGRSNQPQHF. For the CDR3, the DNA is TGTGCCAGCAGTCGAGAAGGACGTTCAAATCAGCCCCAGCATTTT.

The chain is built from TRBV3-1 and TRBJ1-1; weak D call: TRBD1 (6 bases). Germline V gene data show CDR1 as LGHDT and CDR2 as YNNKEL (reference sequence). The CDR3 length is 13 residues. Trimming removed 4 bases from V and 4 bases from J, with 10 bases in between. This CDR3 reads CASSRQEITEAFF. The DNA for the CDR3 is TGTGCCAGCAGCCGACAGGAGATCACTGAAGCTTTCTTT.

This clonotype came up many times. The chain has TRBV24-1 and TRBJ2-3, with D possibly TRBD1 on 5 matching bases. V lost 4 bases to trimming and J lost 2 bases, with 12 bases between them. Germline CDR1 is KGHDR and CDR2 is SFDVKD. The CDR3 length is 15 residues. The CDR3 nucleotides read TGTGCCACCAGTGACGAACCAGGGTACACAGATACGCAGTATTTT. Translated: CATSDEPGYTDTQYF.